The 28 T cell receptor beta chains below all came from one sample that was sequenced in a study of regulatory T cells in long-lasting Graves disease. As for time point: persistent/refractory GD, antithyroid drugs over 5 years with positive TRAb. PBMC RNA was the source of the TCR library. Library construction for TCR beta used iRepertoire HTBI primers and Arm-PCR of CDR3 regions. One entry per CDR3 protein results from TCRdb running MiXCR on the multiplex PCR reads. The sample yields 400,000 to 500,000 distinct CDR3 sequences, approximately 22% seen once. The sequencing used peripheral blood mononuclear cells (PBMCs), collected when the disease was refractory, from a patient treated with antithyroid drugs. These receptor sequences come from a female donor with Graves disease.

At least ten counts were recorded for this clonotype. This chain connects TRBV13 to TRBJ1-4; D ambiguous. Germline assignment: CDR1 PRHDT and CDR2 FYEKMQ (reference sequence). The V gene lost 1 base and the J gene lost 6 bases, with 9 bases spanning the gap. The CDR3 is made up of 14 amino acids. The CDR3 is CASSLVGGDEKLFF. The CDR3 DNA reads TGTGCCAGCAGCTTAGTCGGAGGAGATGAAAAACTGTTTTTT.

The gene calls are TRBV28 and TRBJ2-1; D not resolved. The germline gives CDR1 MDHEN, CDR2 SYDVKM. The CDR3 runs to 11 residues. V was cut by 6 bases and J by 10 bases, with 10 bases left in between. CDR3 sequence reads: CASRRRDEQFF. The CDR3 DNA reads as TGTGCCAGCAGACGTCGCGACGAGCAGTTCTTC.

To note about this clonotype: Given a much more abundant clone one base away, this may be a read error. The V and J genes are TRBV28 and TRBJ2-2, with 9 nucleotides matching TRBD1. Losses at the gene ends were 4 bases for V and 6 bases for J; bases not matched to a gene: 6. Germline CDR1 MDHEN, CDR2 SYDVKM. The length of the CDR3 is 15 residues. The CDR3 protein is CASSSDRGGAGELFF. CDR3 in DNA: TGTGCCAGCAGTTCTGACAGGGGGGGCGCCGGGGAGCTGTTTTTT.

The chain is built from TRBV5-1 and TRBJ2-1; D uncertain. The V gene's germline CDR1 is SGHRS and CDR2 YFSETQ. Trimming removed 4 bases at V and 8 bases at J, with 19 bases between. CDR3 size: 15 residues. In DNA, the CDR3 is TGCGCCAGCAGCCCCGAAGCGCGGCCCTCGGATGAGCAGTTCTTC. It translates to CASSPEARPSDEQFF.

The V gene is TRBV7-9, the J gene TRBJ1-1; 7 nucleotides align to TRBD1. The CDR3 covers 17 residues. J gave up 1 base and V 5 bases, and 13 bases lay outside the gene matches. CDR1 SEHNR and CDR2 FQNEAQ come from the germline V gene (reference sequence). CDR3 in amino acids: CASSPYPSGTANTEAFF. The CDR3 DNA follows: TGTGCCAGCAGCCCATATCCATCCGGGACAGCGAACACTGAAGCTTTCTTT. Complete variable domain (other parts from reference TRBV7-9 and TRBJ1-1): DTGVSQNPRHKITKRGQNVTFRCDPISEHNRLYWYRQTLGQGPEFLTYFQNEAQLEKSRLLSDRFSAERPKGSFSTLEIQRTEQGDSAMYLCASSPYPSGTANTEAFFGQGTRLTVV.

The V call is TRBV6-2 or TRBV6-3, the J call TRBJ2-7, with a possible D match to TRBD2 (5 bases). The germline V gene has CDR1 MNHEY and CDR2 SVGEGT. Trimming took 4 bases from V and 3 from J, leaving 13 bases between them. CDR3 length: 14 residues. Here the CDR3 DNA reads TGTGCCAGCAGTTCCAATTCGGGATACTACGAGCAGTACTTC. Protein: CASSSNSGYYEQYF.

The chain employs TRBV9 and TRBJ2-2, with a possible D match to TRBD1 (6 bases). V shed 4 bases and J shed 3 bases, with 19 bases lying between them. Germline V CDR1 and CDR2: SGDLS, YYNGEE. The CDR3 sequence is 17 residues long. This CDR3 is CASSPRWGQGDTGELFF. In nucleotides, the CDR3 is TGTGCCAGCAGCCCTCGCTGGGGGCAGGGTGACACCGGGGAGCTGTTTTTT.

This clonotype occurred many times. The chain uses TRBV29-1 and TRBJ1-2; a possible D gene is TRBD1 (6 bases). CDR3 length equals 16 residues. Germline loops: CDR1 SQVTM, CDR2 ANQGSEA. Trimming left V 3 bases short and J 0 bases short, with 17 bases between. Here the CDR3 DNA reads TGCAGCGTTGAGAGCCCAGGAGGGGGAGCTAACTATGGCTACACCTTC. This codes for CSVESPGGGANYGYTF.

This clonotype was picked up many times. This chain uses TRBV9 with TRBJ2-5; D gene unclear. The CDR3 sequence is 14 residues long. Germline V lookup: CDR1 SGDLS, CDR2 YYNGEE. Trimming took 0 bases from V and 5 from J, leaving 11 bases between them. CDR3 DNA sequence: TGTGCCAGCAGCGTAGGAGCTCACGAGGAGACCCAGTACTTC. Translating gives CASSVGAHEETQYF.

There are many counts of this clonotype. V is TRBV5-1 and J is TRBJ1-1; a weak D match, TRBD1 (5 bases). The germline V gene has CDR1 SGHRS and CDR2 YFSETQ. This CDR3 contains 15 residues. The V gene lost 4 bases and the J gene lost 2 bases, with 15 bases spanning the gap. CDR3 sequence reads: CASSGARASNTEAFF. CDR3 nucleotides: TGCGCCAGCAGCGGGGCCAGGGCCTCTAACACTGAAGCTTTCTTT.

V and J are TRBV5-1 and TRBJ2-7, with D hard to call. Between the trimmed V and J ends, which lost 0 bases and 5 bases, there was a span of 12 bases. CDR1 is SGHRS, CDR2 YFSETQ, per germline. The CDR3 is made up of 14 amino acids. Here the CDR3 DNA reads TGCGCCAGCAGCTTGGCGGTGGCCCGCGACGAGCAGTACTTC. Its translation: CASSLAVARDEQYF. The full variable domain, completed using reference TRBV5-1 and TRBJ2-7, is KAGVTQTPRYLIKTRGQQVTLSCSPISGHRSVSWYQQTPGQGLQFLFEYFSETQRNKGNFPGRFSGRQFSNSRSEMNVSTLELGDSALYLCASSLAVARDEQYFGPGTRLTVT.

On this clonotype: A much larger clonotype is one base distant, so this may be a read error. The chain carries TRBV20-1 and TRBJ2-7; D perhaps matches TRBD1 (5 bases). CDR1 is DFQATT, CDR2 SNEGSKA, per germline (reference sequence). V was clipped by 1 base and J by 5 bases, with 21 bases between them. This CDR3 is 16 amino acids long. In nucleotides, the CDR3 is TGCAGTGCTAGAGGACGACAGACGTATCTAACCCACGAGCAGTACTTC. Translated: CSARGRQTYLTHEQYF.

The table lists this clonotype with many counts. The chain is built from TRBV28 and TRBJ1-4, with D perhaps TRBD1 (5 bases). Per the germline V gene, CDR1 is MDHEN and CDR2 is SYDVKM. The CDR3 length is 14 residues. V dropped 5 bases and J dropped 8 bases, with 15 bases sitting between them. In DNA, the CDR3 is TGTGCCAGCAGTCAGCCAGGGATAGGGGAAAAACTGTTTTTT. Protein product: CASSQPGIGEKLFF. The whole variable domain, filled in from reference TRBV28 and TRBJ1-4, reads DVKVTQSSRYLVKRTGEKVFLECVQDMDHENMFWYRQDPGLGLRLIYFSYDVKMKEKGDIPEGYSVSREKKERFSLILESASTNQTSMYLCASSQPGIGEKLFFGSGTQLSVL.

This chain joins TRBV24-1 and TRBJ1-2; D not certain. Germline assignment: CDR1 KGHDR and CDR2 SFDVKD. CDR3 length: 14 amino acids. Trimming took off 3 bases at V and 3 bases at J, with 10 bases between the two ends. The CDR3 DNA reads TGTGCCACCAGTGATCCGGGTCTCCACTATGGCTACACCTTC. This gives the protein CATSDPGLHYGYTF.

The CDR3 sequence is CSASPGLAGYEQYF. CDR3 in DNA: TGCAGTGCTAGCCCGGGACTAGCGGGCTACGAGCAGTACTTC. The genes are TRBV20-1 and TRBJ2-7; 12 bases fit TRBD2. V gave up 3 bases and J gave up 3 bases; unmatched junction bases: 3. Germline CDR1 is DFQATT and CDR2 is SNEGSKA (reference sequence). The CDR3 sequence is 14 residues long.

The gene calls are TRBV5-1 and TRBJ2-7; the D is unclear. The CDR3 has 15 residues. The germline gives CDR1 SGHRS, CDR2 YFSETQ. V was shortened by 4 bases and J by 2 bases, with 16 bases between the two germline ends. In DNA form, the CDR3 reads TGCGCCAGCAGCCCACGGTCCGCGAATCCCTACGAGCAGTACTTC. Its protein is CASSPRSANPYEQYF.

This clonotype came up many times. The CDR3 spells CASSVDRGGKETQYF. The CDR3 DNA follows: TGTGCCAGCAGTGTGGACAGGGGGGGAAAAGAGACCCAGTACTTC. The chain links TRBV2 to TRBJ2-5, with 10 bases aligning to TRBD1. V lost 4 bases to trimming and J lost 3 bases; unmatched junction nucleotides: 5. From germline, CDR1 is SNHLY and CDR2 FYNNEI. CDR3 length: 15 residues. Full variable domain (remainder filled in from reference TRBV2 and TRBJ2-5): EPEVTQTPSHQVTQMGQEVILRCVPISNHLYFYWYRQILGQKVEFLVSFYNNEISEKSEIFDDQFSVERPDGSNFTLKIRSTKLEDSAMYFCASSVDRGGKETQYFGPGTRLLVL.

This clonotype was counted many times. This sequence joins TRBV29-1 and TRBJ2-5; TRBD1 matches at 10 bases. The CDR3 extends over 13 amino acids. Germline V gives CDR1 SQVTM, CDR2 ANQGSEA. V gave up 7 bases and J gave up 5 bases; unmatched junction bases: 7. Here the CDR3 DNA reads TGCAGCGCTACGGACAGGGGGGGGGAGACCCAGTACTTC. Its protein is CSATDRGGETQYF.

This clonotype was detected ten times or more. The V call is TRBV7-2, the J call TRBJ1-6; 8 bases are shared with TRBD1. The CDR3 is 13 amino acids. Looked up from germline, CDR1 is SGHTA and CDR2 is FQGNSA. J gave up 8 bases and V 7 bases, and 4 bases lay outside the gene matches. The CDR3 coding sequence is TGTGCCAGCAACGGACAGGGCGATTCACCCCTCCACTTT. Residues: CASNGQGDSPLHF.

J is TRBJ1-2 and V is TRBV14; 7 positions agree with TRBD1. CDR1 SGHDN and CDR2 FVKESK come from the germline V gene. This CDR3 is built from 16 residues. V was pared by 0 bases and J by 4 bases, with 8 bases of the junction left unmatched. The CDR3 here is CASSQDDRVLGYGYTF. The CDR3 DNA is TGTGCCAGCAGCCAAGATGACAGGGTCCTGGGCTATGGCTACACCTTC.

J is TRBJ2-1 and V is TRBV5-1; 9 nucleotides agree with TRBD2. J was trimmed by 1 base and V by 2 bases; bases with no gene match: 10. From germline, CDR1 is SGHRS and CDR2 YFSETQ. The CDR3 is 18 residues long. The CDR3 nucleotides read TGCGCCAGCAGCTTCGGTAGCGGGAGTGAGGGGTCCTACAATGAGCAGTTCTTC. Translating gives CASSFGSGSEGSYNEQFF.

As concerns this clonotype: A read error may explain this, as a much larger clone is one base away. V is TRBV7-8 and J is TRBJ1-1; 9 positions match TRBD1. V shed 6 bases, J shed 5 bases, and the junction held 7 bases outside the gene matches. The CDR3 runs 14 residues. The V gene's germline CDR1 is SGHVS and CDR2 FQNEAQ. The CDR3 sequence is CASSYGTGKTEAFF. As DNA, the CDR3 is TGTGCCAGCAGTTACGGGACAGGGAAGACTGAAGCTTTCTTT.

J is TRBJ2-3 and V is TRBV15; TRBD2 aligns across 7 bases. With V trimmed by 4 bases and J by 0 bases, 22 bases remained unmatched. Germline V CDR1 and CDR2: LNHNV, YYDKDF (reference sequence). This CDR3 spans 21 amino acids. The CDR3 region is CATSTFFLAEPTYHSTDTQYF. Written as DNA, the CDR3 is TGTGCCACCAGCACATTCTTTCTAGCGGAACCCACATACCATAGCACAGATACGCAGTATTTT.

The DNA for the CDR3 is TGTGCCAGCACCGTACAGGGGGACACTGAAGCTTTCTTT. Translating it yields CASTVQGDTEAFF. This chain connects TRBV2 to TRBJ1-1, with 8 bases aligning to TRBD1. The V and J ends lost 7 bases and 3 bases, in that order; junction bases with no gene match: 4. Germline V gene lookup returns CDR1 SNHLY and CDR2 FYNNEI. The CDR3 loop spans 13 amino acids.

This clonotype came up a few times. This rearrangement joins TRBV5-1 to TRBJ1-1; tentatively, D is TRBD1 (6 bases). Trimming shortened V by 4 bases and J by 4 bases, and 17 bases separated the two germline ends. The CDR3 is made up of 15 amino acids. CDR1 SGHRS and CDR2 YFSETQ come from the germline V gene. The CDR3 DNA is TGCGCCAGCAGCCCGTTGACCCCAGGGGCCACTGAAGCTTTCTTT. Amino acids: CASSPLTPGATEAFF.

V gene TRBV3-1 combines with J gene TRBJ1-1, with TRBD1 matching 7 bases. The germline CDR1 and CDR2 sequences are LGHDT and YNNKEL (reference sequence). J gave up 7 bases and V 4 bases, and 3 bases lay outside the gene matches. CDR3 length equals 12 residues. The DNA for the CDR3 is TGTGCCAGCAGCCCGACAGGGTTTGAAGCTTTCTTT. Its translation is CASSPTGFEAFF.

In nucleotides, the CDR3 is TGTGCCAGCAGTGCGCAACCGGGACAGGGGGCAGGTGGCTACACCTTC. It yields the protein CASSAQPGQGAGGYTF. V and J are TRBV6-4 and TRBJ1-2; TRBD1 matches at 12 bases. This CDR3 is 16 amino acids long. From germline, CDR1 is MRHNA and CDR2 SNTAGT. V dropped 4 bases and J dropped 7; count of bases not matched to a gene: 10.

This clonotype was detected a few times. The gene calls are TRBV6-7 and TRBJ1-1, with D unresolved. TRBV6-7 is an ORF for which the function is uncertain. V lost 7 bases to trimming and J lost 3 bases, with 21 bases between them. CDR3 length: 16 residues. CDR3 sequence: CASMTPRDGLYTEAFF. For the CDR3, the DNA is TGTGCCAGCATGACCCCACGGGATGGACTATACACTGAAGCTTTCTTT.